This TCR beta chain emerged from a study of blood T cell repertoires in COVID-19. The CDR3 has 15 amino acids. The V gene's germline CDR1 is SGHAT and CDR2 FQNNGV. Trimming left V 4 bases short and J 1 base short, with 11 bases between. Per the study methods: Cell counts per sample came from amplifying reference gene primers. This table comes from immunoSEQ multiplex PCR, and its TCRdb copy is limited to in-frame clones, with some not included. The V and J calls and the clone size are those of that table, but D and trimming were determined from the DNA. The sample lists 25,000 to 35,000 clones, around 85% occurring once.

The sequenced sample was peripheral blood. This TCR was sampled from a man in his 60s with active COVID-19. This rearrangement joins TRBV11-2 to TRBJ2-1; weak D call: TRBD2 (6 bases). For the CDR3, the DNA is TGTGCCAGCAGCTCCAGAGCGGGTTCCTACAATGAGCAGTTCTTC. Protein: CASSSRAGSYNEQFF.